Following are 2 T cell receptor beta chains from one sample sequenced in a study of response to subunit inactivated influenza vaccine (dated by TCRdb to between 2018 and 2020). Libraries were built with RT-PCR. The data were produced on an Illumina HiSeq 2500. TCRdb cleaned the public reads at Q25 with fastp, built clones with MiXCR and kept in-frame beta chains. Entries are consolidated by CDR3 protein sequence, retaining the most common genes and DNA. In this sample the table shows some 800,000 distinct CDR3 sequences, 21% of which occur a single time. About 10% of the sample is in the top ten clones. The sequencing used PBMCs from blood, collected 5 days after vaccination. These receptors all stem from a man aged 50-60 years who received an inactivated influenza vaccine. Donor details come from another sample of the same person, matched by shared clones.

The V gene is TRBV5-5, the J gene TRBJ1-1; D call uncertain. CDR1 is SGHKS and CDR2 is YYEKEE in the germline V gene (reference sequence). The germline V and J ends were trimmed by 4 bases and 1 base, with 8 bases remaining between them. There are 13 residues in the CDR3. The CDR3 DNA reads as TGTGCCAGCAGCAACACAGAGAACACTGAAGCTTTCTTT. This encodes CASSNTENTEAFF. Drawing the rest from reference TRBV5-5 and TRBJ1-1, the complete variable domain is DAGVTQSPTHLIKTRGQQVTLRCSPISGHKSVSWYQQVLGQGPQFIFQYYEKEERGRGNFPDRFSARQFPNYSSELNVNALLLGDSALYLCASSNTENTEAFFGQGTRLTVV.

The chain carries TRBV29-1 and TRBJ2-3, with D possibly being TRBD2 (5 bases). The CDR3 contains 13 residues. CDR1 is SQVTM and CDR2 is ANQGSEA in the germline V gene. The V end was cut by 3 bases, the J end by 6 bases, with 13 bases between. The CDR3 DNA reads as TGCAGCGTTGAGGCGGCTAGAGGGGATACGCAGTATTTT. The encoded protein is CSVEAARGDTQYF.